What follows describes a single T cell receptor beta chain. This sample stems from a study of blood T cell repertoires in COVID-19. Study-wide context: The United States, Italy and Spain supplied acute and convalescent COVID-19 samples. The cDNA or gDNA used as material had been derived from T cells, B-cell-depleted T cells, or PBMCs.

Per the original methods: Amplification with reference gene primers provided the estimates of nucleated cell counts. Profiled with immunoSEQ multiplex PCR; TCRdb holds only in-frame clones, not every one. V and J calls and clone size are given by that table; D and trimming were obtained from the DNA. The sample records a few hundred thousand clones, roughly 84% being singletons. The CDR3 spans 14 residues. The germline V gene has CDR1 MNHNY and CDR2 SVGAGI (reference sequence). V trimming: 3 bases; J trimming: 7 bases; junction bases outside the gene matches: 2. This TCR was recovered from a man aged 30 to 45 with active or convalescent COVID-19. The rearrangement uses TRBV6-6 and TRBJ1-4; TRBD1 matches at 10 bases. Sequenced material: peripheral blood. As DNA, the CDR3 is TGTGCCAGCAGTTATGGACAGGGGGTTGAAAAACTGTTTTTT. Translating gives CASSYGQGVEKLFF.